Listed below are T cell receptor beta chains from one sample, sequenced in a study of cytomegalovirus exposure and HLA in healthy donors. Clones were read by immunoSEQ multiplex PCR, and TCRdb kept only the in-frame ones, dropping some. The sample has about 82,000 clones, 90% to 95% seen once; the top ten hold 0.55% to 0.75%. Material: PBMCs. These TCRs come from a man between 18 and 29 years old in good health and CMV-seronegative. The CDR3 runs from the conserved cysteine through the conserved F or W. Where a row states a size, it is once, few, many or the class of an expanded clone; other rows omit it.

size,J,V,CDR3
.,TRBJ2-2,TRBV11-1,CASSLFPGMRTGELFF
.,TRBJ1-2,TRBV19,CASSQGATVYGYTF
once,TRBJ1-5,TRBV7-8,CASSLVRGGAGHGNQPQHF
.,TRBJ2-5,TRBV19,CASSTQAAQETQYF
.,TRBJ2-1,TRBV18,CASSPPLAGGSYNEQFF
.,TRBJ1-6,TRBV5-1,CASSLQGPTNSPLHF
.,TRBJ2-3,TRBV10-3,CAIKLAGPTDTQYF
.,TRBJ1-4,TRBV28,CASSLPSATNEKLFF
.,TRBJ2-3,TRBV25-1,CASSESGAQDTQYF
.,TRBJ1-5,TRBV15,CATSRVTTHPNQPQHF
.,TRBJ1-2,TRBV7-6,CASSLGLGVDGYTF
.,TRBJ1-1,TRBV7-9,CASSLEAMNTEAFF
.,TRBJ1-2,TRBV6-1,CASSDPRTGAVGYTF
.,TRBJ2-3,TRBV11-2,CASSSRLALGTDTQYF
.,TRBJ1-2,TRBV5-1,CASSPGQLDYGYTF
.,TRBJ1-5,TRBV12-5,CASGLGQGLNQPQHF
.,TRBJ1-1,TRBV19,CASSNRVGVGTEAFF
once,TRBJ1-5,TRBV13,CASSRQGDSNQPQHF
.,TRBJ2-3,TRBV5-1,CASSFGQGTDTQYF
.,TRBJ1-1,TRBV27,CATLVFGQGAKTEAFF
.,TRBJ1-1,TRBV7-9,CASSLVQGTTEAFF
.,TRBJ1-5,TRBV5-1,CASTPEVNQPQHF
.,TRBJ1-3,TRBV6-6,CASIMIGGADTIYF
.,TRBJ1-5,TRBV6-5,CASSPNGYNQPQHF
.,TRBJ2-6,TRBV6-1,CASSIRVSGANVLTF